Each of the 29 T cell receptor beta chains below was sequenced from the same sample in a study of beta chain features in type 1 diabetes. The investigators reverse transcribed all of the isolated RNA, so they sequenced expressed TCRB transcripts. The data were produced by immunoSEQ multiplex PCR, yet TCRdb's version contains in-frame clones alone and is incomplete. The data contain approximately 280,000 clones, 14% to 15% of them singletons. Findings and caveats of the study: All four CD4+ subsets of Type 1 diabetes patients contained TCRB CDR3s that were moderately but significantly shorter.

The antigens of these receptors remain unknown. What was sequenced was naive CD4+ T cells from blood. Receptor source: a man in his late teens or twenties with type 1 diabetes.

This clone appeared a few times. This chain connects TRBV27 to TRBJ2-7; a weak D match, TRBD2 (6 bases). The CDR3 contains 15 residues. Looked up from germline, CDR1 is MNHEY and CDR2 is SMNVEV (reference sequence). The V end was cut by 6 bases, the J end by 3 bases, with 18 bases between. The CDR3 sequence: CASSRSPGGGYEQYF. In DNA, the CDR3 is TGTGCCAGCAGCCGAAGCCCCGGGGGTGGCTACGAGCAGTACTTC.

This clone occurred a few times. The CDR3 region is CASIRGQGGDGYTF. The CDR3, as DNA: TGTGCCAGCATCCGCGGACAGGGTGGTGATGGCTACACCTTC. The rearrangement links TRBV2 to TRBJ1-2; TRBD1 aligns across 8 bases. This CDR3 has 14 amino acids. Germline V lookup: CDR1 SNHLY, CDR2 FYNNEI. V dropped 7 bases and J dropped 6; count of bases not matched to a gene: 10.

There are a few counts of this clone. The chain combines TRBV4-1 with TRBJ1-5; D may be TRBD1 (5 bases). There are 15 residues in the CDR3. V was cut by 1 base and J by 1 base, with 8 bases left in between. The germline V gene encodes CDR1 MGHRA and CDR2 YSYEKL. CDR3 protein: CASSQGRASNQPQHF. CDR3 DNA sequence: TGCGCCAGCAGCCAAGGCAGGGCGAGCAATCAGCCCCAGCATTTT.

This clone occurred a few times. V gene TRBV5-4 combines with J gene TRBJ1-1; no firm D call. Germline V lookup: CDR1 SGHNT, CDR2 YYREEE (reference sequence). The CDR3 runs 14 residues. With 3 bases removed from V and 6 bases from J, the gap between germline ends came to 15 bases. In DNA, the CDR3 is TGTGCCAGCAGCTCCCTCAAAACGGGTCCTGAAGCTTTCTTT. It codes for CASSSLKTGPEAFF.

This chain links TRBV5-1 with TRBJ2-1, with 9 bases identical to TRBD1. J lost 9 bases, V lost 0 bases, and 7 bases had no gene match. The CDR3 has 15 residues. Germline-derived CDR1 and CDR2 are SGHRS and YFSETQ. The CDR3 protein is CASSLGGQGISEQFF. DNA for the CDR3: TGCGCCAGCAGCTTGGGGGGACAGGGAATCAGTGAGCAGTTCTTC.

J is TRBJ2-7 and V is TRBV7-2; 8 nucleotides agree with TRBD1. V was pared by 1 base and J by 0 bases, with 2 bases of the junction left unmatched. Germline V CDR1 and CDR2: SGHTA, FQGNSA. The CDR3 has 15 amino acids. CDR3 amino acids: CASSLETGASYEQYF. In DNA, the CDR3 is TGTGCCAGCAGCTTAGAGACAGGGGCCTCCTACGAGCAGTACTTC.

In DNA form, the CDR3 reads TGCGCCAGCAGCCGGTCTGAGCGGGGGGTTTCAGATACGCAGTATTTT. Protein sequence: CASSRSERGVSDTQYF. This chain links TRBV4-3 with TRBJ2-3; 9 bases map to TRBD2. This CDR3 comprises 16 residues. Germline CDR1 and CDR2: LGHNA and YSLEER. Losses at the gene ends were 4 bases for V and 4 bases for J; bases not matched to a gene: 9.

The CDR3 DNA sequence: TGTGCTAGTGGCCTGGGACAGGGAGGAGATACGCAGTATTTT. Protein product: CASGLGQGGDTQYF. The rearrangement links TRBV12-5 to TRBJ2-3, with TRBD1 matching 9 bases. Germline V CDR1 and CDR2: LGHNT, FRNRAP. The CDR3 totals 14 residues. The V gene end was trimmed by 6 bases and the J gene end by 5 bases; junction bases not matched to a gene: 6.

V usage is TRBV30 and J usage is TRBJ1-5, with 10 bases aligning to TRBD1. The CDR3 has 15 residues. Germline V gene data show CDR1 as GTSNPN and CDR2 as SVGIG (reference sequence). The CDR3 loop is CAYTPGQGFNQPQHF. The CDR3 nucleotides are TGTGCTTATACCCCGGGACAGGGGTTTAATCAGCCCCAGCATTTT.

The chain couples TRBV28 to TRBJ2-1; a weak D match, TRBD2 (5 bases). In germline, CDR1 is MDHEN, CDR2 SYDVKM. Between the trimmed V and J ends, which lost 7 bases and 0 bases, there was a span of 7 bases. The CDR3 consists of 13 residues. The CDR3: CASTLASYNEQFF. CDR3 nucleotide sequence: TGTGCCAGCACCCTAGCCTCCTACAATGAGCAGTTCTTC.

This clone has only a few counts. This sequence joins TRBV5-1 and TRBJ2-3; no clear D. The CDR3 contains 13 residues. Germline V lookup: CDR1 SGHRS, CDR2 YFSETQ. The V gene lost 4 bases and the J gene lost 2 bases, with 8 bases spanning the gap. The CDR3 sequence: CASSGTITDTQYF. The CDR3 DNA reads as TGCGCCAGCAGCGGTACTATCACAGATACGCAGTATTTT.

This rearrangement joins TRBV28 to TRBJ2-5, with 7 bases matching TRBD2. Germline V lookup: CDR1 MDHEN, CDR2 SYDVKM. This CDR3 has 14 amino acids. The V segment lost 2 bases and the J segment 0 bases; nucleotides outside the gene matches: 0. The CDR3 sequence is CASSLGGDQETQYF. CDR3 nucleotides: TGTGCCAGCAGTTTAGGGGGGGACCAAGAGACCCAGTACTTC.

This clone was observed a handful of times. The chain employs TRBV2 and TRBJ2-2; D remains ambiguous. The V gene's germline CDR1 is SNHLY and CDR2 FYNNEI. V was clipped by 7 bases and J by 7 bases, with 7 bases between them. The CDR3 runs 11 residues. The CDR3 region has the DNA TGTGCCAGCAACCGAGTCGGGGAGCTGTTTTTT. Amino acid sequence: CASNRVGELFF.

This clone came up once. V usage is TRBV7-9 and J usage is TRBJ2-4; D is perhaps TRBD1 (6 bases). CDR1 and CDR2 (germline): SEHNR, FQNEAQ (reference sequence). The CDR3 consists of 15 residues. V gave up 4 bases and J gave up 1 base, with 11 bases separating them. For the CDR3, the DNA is TGTGCCAGCAGCTCCACAGGGACCGCCAAAAACATTCAGTACTTC. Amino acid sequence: CASSSTGTAKNIQYF.

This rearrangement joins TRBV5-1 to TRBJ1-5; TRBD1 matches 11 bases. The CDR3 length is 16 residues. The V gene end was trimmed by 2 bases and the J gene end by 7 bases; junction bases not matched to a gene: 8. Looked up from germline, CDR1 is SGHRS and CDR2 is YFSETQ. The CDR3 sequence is CASSLGGQGAGQPQHF. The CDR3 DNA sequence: TGCGCCAGCAGCTTAGGTGGACAGGGGGCAGGACAGCCCCAGCATTTT. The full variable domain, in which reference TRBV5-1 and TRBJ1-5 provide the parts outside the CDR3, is KAGVTQTPRYLIKTRGQQVTLSCSPISGHRSVSWYQQTPGQGLQFLFEYFSETQRNKGNFPGRFSGRQFSNSRSEMNVSTLELGDSALYLCASSLGGQGAGQPQHFGDGTRLSIL.

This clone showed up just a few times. Here the CDR3 DNA reads TGTGCCAGCAGTTTAATGACAGGGGATGTTTTCTTT. It codes for CASSLMTGDVFF. This rearrangement joins TRBV28 to TRBJ1-1, with 8 bases lining up with TRBD1. Germline-derived CDR1 and CDR2 are MDHEN and SYDVKM. The CDR3 runs to 12 residues. The trim removed 2 bases at V and 13 bases at J, leaving 6 bases unmatched.

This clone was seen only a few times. The CDR3 loop reads CASSLKTVQETQYF. The CDR3 bases are TGTGCCAGCAGCTTGAAGACAGTCCAAGAGACCCAGTACTTC. The rearrangement uses TRBV5-4 and TRBJ2-5, with D possibly matching TRBD1 (5 bases). Germline assignment: CDR1 SGHNT and CDR2 YYREEE (reference sequence). The length of the CDR3 is 14 residues. The V and J ends lost 1 base and 1 base respectively, with 8 bases between them.

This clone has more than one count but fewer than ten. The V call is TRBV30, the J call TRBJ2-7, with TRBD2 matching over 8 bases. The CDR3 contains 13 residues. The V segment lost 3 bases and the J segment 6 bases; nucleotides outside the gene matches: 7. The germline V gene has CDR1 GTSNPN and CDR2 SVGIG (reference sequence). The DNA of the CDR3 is TGTGCCTGGAGCCGACGGGGGGGTGGCGAGCAGTACTTC. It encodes CAWSRRGGGEQYF.

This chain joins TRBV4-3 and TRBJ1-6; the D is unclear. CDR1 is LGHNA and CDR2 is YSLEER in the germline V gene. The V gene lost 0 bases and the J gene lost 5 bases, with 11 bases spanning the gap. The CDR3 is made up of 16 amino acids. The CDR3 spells CASSQESAGNNSPLHF. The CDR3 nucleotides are TGCGCCAGCAGCCAAGAGTCGGCAGGAAATAATTCACCCCTCCACTTT.

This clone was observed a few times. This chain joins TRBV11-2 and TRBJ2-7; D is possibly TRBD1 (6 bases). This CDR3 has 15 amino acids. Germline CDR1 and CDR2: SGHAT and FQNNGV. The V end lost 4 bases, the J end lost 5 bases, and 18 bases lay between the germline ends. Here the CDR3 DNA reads TGTGCCAGCAGCTCAACACAGGGTCGGGGCAACGAGCAGTACTTC. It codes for CASSSTQGRGNEQYF.

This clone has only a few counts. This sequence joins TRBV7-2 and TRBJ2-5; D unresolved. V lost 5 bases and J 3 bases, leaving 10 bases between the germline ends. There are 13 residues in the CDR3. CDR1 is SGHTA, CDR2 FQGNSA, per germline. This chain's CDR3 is CASSHPEKETQYF. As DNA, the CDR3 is TGTGCCAGCAGCCACCCAGAAAAAGAGACCCAGTACTTC.

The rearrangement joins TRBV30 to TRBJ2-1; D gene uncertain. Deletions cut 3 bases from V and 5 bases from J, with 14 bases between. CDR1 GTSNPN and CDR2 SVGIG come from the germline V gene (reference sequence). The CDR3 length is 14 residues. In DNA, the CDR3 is TGTGCCTGGAGCCCCTTGAGTGTTAACAATGAGCAGTTCTTC. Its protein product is CAWSPLSVNNEQFF.

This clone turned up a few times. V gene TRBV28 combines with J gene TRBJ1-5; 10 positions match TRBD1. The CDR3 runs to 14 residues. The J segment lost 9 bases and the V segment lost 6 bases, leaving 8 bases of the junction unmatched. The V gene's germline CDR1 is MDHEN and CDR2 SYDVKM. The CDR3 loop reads CASSRGQGGRPQHF. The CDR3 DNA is TGTGCCAGCAGCCGAGGACAGGGGGGAAGGCCCCAGCATTTT.

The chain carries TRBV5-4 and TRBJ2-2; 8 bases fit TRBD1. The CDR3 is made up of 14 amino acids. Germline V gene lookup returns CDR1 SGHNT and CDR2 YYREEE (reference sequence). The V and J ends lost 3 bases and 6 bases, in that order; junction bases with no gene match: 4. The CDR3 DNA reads TGTGCCAGCAGCTCACAGGGGGTCCCCGGGGAGCTGTTTTTT. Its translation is CASSSQGVPGELFF.

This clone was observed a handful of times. Here the CDR3 reads CASSSGTSMDYEQYF. Written as DNA, the CDR3 is TGCGCCAGCAGCTCCGGGACATCTATGGACTACGAGCAGTACTTC. The chain combines TRBV5-1 with TRBJ2-7; D may be TRBD1 (6 bases). The CDR3 covers 15 residues. The V end was cut by 3 bases, the J end by 3 bases, with 16 bases between. From germline, CDR1 is SGHRS and CDR2 YFSETQ.

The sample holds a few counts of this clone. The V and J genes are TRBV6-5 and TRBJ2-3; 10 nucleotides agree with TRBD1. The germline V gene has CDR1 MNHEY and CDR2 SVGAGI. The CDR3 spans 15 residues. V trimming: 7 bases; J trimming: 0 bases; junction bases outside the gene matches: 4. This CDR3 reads CASTRQGASTDTQYF. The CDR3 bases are TGTGCCAGCACTCGACAGGGGGCTAGCACAGATACGCAGTATTTT.

CDR3 loop: CASRKHRGPYNEQFF. As DNA, the CDR3 is TGTGCCAGCAGGAAACACAGGGGTCCTTACAATGAGCAGTTCTTC. The rearrangement uses TRBV11-2 and TRBJ2-1; TRBD1 matches 7 bases. Germline values: CDR1 SGHAT, CDR2 FQNNGV. Trimming at V came to 6 bases and at J to 4 bases, leaving 9 bases not matched to a gene. The CDR3 extends over 15 amino acids.

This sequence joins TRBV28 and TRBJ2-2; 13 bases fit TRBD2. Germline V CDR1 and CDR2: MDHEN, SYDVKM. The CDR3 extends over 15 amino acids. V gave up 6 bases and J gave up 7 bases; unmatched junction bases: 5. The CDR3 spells CASSLLAGGFGELFF. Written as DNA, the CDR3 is TGTGCCAGCAGCTTACTAGCGGGAGGGTTCGGGGAGCTGTTTTTT.

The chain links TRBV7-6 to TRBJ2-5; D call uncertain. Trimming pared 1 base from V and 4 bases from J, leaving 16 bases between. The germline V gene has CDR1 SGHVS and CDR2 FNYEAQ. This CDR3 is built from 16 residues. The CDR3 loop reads CASSLDRNPIRETQYF. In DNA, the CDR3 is TGTGCCAGCAGCTTAGACAGAAACCCGATCCGAGAGACCCAGTACTTC.